A selection of T cell receptor beta chains follows, all from one sample in a study of CD8 T cells in Susac syndrome. MiXCR, applied by TCRdb to the immunoSEQ multiplex PCR reads, yields one record per CDR3 protein. The data show about 84,000 distinct CDR3 sequences, with approximately 92% seen just once and roughly 0.32% held by the top ten. The source material was CD8+ T cells from PBMCs. Receptor source: a human donor in good health. The CDR3 runs from the conserved cysteine through the conserved F or W. D genes are given only for firm matches. Clone size is not always given. Where it is, it says once, few, many or a class for expanded clones.

V,J,size,D,CDR3,DNA
TRBV9,TRBJ1-1,.,.,CASSPKNGVGDTEAFF,TGTGCCAGCAGCCCCAAAAACGGTGTTGGGGACACTGAAGCTTTCTTT
TRBV29-1,TRBJ1-2,.,.,CSVERTEFYGYTF,TGCAGCGTTGAAAGGACAGAGTTCTATGGCTACACCTTC
TRBV10-3,TRBJ2-5,.,TRBD1,CATGTVVPQYF,TGTGCCACCGGGACAGTAGTGCCCCAGTACTTC
TRBV5-4,TRBJ2-1,.,TRBD1,CASSLGQGLSSYNEQFF,TGTGCCAGCAGCTTGGGACAGGGCCTAAGCTCCTACAATGAGCAGTTCTTC
TRBV7-3,TRBJ1-1,.,.,CASSLNPDTEAFF,TGTGCCAGCAGCTTAAACCCTGACACTGAAGCTTTCTTT
TRBV6-6,TRBJ2-7,.,TRBD2,CASKTGGGPYEQYF,TGTGCCAGCAAGACGGGGGGGGGCCCCTACGAGCAGTACTTC
TRBV3-1,TRBJ1-6,.,.,CASSQERQVRGPLHF,TGTGCCAGCAGCCAAGAACGACAGGTGAGGGGACCCCTCCACTTT
TRBV12-3/TRBV12-4,TRBJ2-3,.,TRBD2,CASSSLAASTDTQYF,TGTGCCAGCAGTTCCCTAGCGGCTAGCACAGATACGCAGTATTTT
TRBV29-1,TRBJ1-2,.,.,CSVAKPRDGYTF,TGCAGCGTTGCAAAGCCTAGAGATGGCTACACCTTC
TRBV5-6,TRBJ2-2,.,.,CASSFADTGELFF,TGTGCCAGCAGCTTTGCAGACACCGGGGAGCTGTTTTTT
TRBV18,TRBJ1-4,.,.,CASTSDGLEKLFF,TGTGCCAGCACTTCGGACGGCCTCGAAAAACTGTTTTTT
TRBV19,TRBJ1-5,few,.,CASSLGGAGQPQHF,TGTGCCAGTAGCTTAGGTGGGGCCGGCCAGCCCCAGCATTTT
TRBV5-1,TRBJ1-1,.,TRBD1,CASSLFPPGQGEEAFF,TGCGCCAGCAGCCTTTTCCCGCCGGGACAGGGGGAGGAAGCTTTCTTT
TRBV13,TRBJ2-3,once,.,CASSLALGTDTQYF,TGTGCCAGCAGCTTAGCTCTAGGCACAGATACGCAGTATTTT
TRBV6-6,TRBJ2-1,.,.,CASQGEGESYNEQFF,TGTGCCTCACAAGGAGAGGGGGAGTCCTACAATGAGCAGTTCTTC
TRBV12-3/TRBV12-4,TRBJ1-6,.,.,CASTIENSPLHF,TGTGCCAGCACCATCGAGAATTCACCCCTCCACTTT
TRBV29-1,TRBJ2-5,.,.,CSVVRETQYF,TGCAGCGTGGTGAGAGAGACCCAGTACTTC
TRBV5-1,TRBJ1-1,.,.,CASSLGRSELNTEAFF,TGCGCCAGCAGCTTGGGCCGCTCAGAATTAAACACTGAAGCTTTCTTT
TRBV5-1,TRBJ2-1,.,TRBD1,CASSLTTGGQGVLNEQFF,TGCGCCAGCAGCTTGACCACCGGGGGACAGGGAGTCTTAAATGAGCAGTTCTTC
TRBV20-1,TRBJ2-7,.,.,CSASLAEAYEQYF,TGCAGTGCTAGTCTGGCAGAAGCCTACGAGCAGTACTTC
TRBV6-5,TRBJ1-5,.,.,CASSPGAGRPQHF,TGTGCCAGCAGTCCCGGCGCGGGGAGGCCCCAGCATTTT
TRBV7-8,TRBJ1-5,.,.,CASSHTGGAAEPQHF,TGTGCCAGCAGCCATACTGGAGGGGCCGCGGAGCCCCAGCATTTT
TRBV30,TRBJ2-1,.,.,CAWQPGNEQFF,TGTGCCTGGCAACCTGGTAATGAGCAGTTCTTC
TRBV6-1,TRBJ1-6,.,.,CASSSFNYLRQDSPLHF,TGTGCCAGCAGCTCCTTCAATTACTTAAGACAGGATTCACCCCTCCACTTT
TRBV20-1,TRBJ2-7,.,.,CSARLGDPPYEQYF,TGCAGTGCTAGATTGGGGGACCCACCTTACGAGCAGTACTTC
TRBV5-6,TRBJ2-7,.,.,CASSLRYEQYF,TGTGCCAGCAGCTTGAGGTACGAGCAGTACTTC
TRBV29-1,TRBJ1-2,.,.,CSVSDRSLPNYGYTF,TGCAGCGTTTCTGACAGGTCTCTTCCTAACTATGGCTACACCTTC